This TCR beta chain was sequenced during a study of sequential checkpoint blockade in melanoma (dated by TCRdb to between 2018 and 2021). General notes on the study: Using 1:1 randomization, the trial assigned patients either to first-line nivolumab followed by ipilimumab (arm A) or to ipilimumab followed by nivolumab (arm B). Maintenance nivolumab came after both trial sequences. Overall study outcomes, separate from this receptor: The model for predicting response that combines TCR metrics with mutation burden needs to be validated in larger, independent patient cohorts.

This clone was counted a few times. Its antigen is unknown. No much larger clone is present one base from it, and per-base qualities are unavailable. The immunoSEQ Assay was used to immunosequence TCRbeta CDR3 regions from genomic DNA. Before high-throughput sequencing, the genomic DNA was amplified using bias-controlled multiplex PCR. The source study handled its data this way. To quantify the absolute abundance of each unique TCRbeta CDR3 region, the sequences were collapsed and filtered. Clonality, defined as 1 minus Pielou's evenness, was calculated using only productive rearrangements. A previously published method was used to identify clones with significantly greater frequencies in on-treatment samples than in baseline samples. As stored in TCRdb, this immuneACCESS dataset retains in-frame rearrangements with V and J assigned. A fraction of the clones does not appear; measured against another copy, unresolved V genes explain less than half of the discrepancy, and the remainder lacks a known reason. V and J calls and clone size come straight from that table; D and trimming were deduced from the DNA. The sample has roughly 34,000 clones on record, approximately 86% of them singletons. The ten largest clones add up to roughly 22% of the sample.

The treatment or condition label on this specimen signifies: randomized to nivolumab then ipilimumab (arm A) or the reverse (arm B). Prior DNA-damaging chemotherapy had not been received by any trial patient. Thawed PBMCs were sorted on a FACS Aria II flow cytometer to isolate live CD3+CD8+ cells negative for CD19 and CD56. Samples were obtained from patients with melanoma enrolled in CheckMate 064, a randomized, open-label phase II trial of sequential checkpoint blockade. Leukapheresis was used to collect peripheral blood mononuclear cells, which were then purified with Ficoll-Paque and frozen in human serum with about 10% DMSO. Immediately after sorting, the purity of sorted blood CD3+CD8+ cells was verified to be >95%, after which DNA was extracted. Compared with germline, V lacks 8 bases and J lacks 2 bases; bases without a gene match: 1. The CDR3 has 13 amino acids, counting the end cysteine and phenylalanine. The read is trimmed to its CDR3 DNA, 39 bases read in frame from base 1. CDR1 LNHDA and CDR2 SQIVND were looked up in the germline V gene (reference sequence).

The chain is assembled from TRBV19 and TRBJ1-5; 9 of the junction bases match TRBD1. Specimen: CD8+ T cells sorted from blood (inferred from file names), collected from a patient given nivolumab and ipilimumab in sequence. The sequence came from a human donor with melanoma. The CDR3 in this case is CASDRGGNQPQHF. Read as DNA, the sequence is TGTGCCAGTGACAGGGGGGGCAATCAGCCCCAGCATTTT.